These 24 T cell receptor beta chains originate from one sample sequenced in a study of cytotoxic CD8 clonotypes in ibrutinib-treated CLL (dated by TCRdb to about 2021). Libraries were constructed by the immunoSEQ multiplex PCR assay. TCRdb took over this immuneACCESS table, retaining in-frame rearrangements with V and J assigned. Such tables are incomplete; in checked studies, under half of the missing clones stem from an unresolved V gene, and the remainder is unexplained. In this sample the table shows 130,000 or so clones, roughly 84% of which occur a single time. The ten largest clonotypes hold 3.3% of the sample. What this sample's time point label stands for: roughly 23 months on ibrutinib. The source was PBMCs, collected after 24 months of ibrutinib treatment. These receptors all come from a human donor with chronic lymphocytic leukemia.

J is TRBJ2-7 and V is TRBV11-2, with D tentatively TRBD1 or TRBD2 (5 bases each). CDR3 length: 12 residues. Germline loops: CDR1 SGHAT, CDR2 FQNNGV. V lost 7 bases to trimming and J lost 5 bases, with 12 bases between them. The CDR3 spells CASNTPGHEQYF. In DNA form, the CDR3 reads TGTGCCAGCAACACCCCGGGGCACGAGCAGTACTTC.

This chain uses TRBV27 with TRBJ2-2; D ambiguous. The CDR3 length is 16 residues. V was shortened by 2 bases and J by 4 bases, with 14 bases between the two germline ends. CDR1 and CDR2 (germline): MNHEY, SMNVEV (reference sequence). CDR3 sequence (DNA): TGTGCCAGCAGTTTACTCGGTCGGCTGGGCACCGGGGAGCTGTTTTTT. Protein sequence: CASSLLGRLGTGELFF.

This chain links TRBV9 with TRBJ2-2; D is perhaps TRBD2 (5 bases). The germline V and J ends were trimmed by 4 bases and 3 bases, with 13 bases remaining between them. Germline CDR1 is SGDLS and CDR2 is YYNGEE. The CDR3 contains 15 residues. CDR3: CASSPRTDYTGELFF. CDR3 nucleotides: TGTGCCAGCAGCCCCCGGACGGACTACACCGGGGAGCTGTTTTTT.

The chain carries TRBV5-4 and TRBJ2-2; 12 positions match TRBD1. The CDR3 is 16 amino acids. V lost 4 bases, J lost 5 bases, and 6 bases stayed unmatched. CDR1 and CDR2 (germline): SGHNT, YYREEE (reference sequence). CDR3 bases: TGTGCCAGCAGCCGGGACAGGGGGCTGAGAACCGGGGAGCTGTTTTTT. As protein: CASSRDRGLRTGELFF. Variable domain in full (rest from reference TRBV5-4 and TRBJ2-2): ETGVTQSPTHLIKTRGQQVTLRCSSQSGHNTVSWYQQALGQGPQFIFQYYREEENGRGNFPPRFSGLQFPNYSSELNVNALELDDSALYLCASSRDRGLRTGELFFGEGSRLTVL.

The V and J genes are TRBV6-5 and TRBJ1-2; possible D gene TRBD1, 6 bases. CDR1 and CDR2 from the germline V gene are MNHEY and SVGAGI. Trimming took off 6 bases at V and 3 bases at J, with 17 bases between the two ends. The CDR3 has 15 residues. The chain's CDR3 is CASRSYGGRDYGYTF. CDR3 nucleotides: TGTGCCAGCAGGAGTTACGGGGGGCGCGACTATGGCTACACCTTC.

This clone has only one observation. The rearrangement links TRBV29-1 to TRBJ1-1; a weak D match, TRBD1 (5 bases). The CDR3 totals 12 residues. V was trimmed by 5 bases and J by 5 bases, leaving 12 bases between them. The germline CDR1 and CDR2 sequences are SQVTM and ANQGSEA. CDR3 nucleotide sequence: TGCAGCGTTCGTCCAGGGCGAACTGAAGCTTTCTTT. It yields the protein CSVRPGRTEAFF.

This chain joins TRBV7-2 and TRBJ2-1; no clear D gene. Trimming took off 5 bases at V and 9 bases at J, with 20 bases between the two ends. The germline V gene encodes CDR1 SGHTA and CDR2 FQGNSA. The CDR3 totals 15 residues. CDR3 nucleotide sequence: TGTGCCAGCAGCGCCTACCGCAAGGGCGCAGGTGAGCAGTTCTTC. Encoded protein: CASSAYRKGAGEQFF. Together with reference TRBV7-2 and TRBJ2-1, the CDR3 gives the full variable domain: GAGVSQSPSNKVTEKGKDVELRCDPISGHTALYWYRQSLGQGLEFLIYFQGNSAPDKSGLPSDRFSAERTGGSVSTLTIQRTQQEDSAVYLCASSAYRKGAGEQFFGPGTRLTVL.

The chain couples TRBV19 to TRBJ2-1; D is uncertain. This CDR3 contains 11 residues. Germline V gene sequence: CDR1 LNHDA, CDR2 SQIVND (reference sequence). Trimming shortened V by 7 bases and J by 8 bases, and 9 bases separated the two germline ends. The CDR3 region is CASTIYDEQFF. CDR3 DNA: TGTGCCAGTACCATTTACGATGAGCAGTTCTTC. Using reference TRBV19 and TRBJ2-1 for the parts outside the CDR3, the full variable domain is DGGITQSPKYLFRKEGQNVTLSCEQNLNHDAMYWYRQDPGQGLRLIYYSQIVNDFQKGDIAEGYSVSREKKESFPLTVTSAQKNPTAFYLCASTIYDEQFFGPGTRLTVL.

A single count supports this clone. The chain employs TRBV6-1 and TRBJ2-1; 9 nucleotides line up with TRBD1. The CDR3 covers 14 residues. V was clipped by 6 bases and J by 5 bases; unmatched bases: 5. Germline CDR1 is MNHNS and CDR2 is SASEGT. The CDR3 coding sequence is TGTGCCAGCAGAGAACAGGGGGCCCACAATGAGCAGTTCTTC. This encodes CASREQGAHNEQFF.

The chain links TRBV4-2 to TRBJ1-4; tentative D call: TRBD1 (5 bases). V was pared by 0 bases and J by 5 bases, with 19 bases between. Per the germline V gene, CDR1 is LGHNA and CDR2 is YNFKEQ. The CDR3 consists of 18 residues. CDR3 sequence (DNA): TGTGCCAGCAGCCAAGAACAGGTGATATCCCGTCGAAATGAAAAACTGTTTTTT. It is translated as CASSQEQVISRRNEKLFF.

The chain employs TRBV19 and TRBJ1-2; 11 nucleotides align to TRBD1. V shed 4 bases and J 6 bases; nucleotides not matched to a gene: 25. The germline CDR1 and CDR2 sequences are LNHDA and SQIVND (reference sequence). This CDR3 is built from 21 residues. CDR3 nucleotide sequence: TGTGCCAGTAGTACAACAACTCCTACGAGGCTTGCTCCGGGACAGGGGGATGGCTACACCTTC. It codes for CASSTTTPTRLAPGQGDGYTF.

The CDR3: CASSHGQRRSTGELFF. Written as DNA, the CDR3 is TGCGCCAGCAGCCACGGCCAGCGGCGGTCCACCGGGGAGCTGTTTTTT. The chain uses TRBV4-1 and TRBJ2-2, with D possibly being TRBD2 (5 bases). This CDR3 spans 16 amino acids. The V end lost 3 bases, the J end lost 4 bases, and 15 bases lay between the germline ends. The germline CDR1 and CDR2 sequences are MGHRA and YSYEKL.

This clone was seen only once. The chain combines TRBV6-1 with TRBJ2-7; 8 nucleotides align to TRBD1. This CDR3 has 15 amino acids. Germline V gene sequence: CDR1 MNHNS, CDR2 SASEGT. V gave up 5 bases and J gave up 7 bases; unmatched junction bases: 13. Written as DNA, the CDR3 is TGTGCCAGCAGTCAACAGGGGGTTCTATCGCGTGAGCAGTACTTC. This translates into CASSQQGVLSREQYF.

This clone was picked up one time. V is TRBV19 and J is TRBJ2-5; TRBD1 matches at 10 bases. Trimming at V came to 5 bases and at J to 4 bases, leaving 4 bases not matched to a gene. This CDR3 is 14 amino acids long. CDR1 is LNHDA and CDR2 is SQIVND in the germline V gene (reference sequence). This CDR3 reads CASSPGQGLETQYF. The CDR3 nucleotides are TGTGCCAGTAGTCCGGGACAGGGGTTAGAGACCCAGTACTTC. The full variable domain, in which reference TRBV19 and TRBJ2-5 provide the parts outside the CDR3, is DGGITQSPKYLFRKEGQNVTLSCEQNLNHDAMYWYRQDPGQGLRLIYYSQIVNDFQKGDIAEGYSVSREKKESFPLTVTSAQKNPTAFYLCASSPGQGLETQYFGPGTRLLVL.

This chain uses TRBV5-5 with TRBJ1-6, with unresolved D. Germline V gives CDR1 SGHKS, CDR2 YYEKEE (reference sequence). Trimming removed 5 bases at V and 0 bases at J, with 15 bases between. This CDR3 is 17 amino acids long. CDR3 loop: CASSYPDGSSYNSPLHF. The CDR3, as DNA: TGTGCCAGCAGTTATCCGGACGGGAGCTCCTATAATTCACCCCTCCACTTT.

This chain links TRBV5-1 with TRBJ2-1, with D possibly being TRBD2 (6 bases). Trimming stripped 5 bases from V and 5 bases from J, with 17 bases between. The CDR3 is made up of 15 amino acids. Germline CDR1 reads SGHRS; CDR2 reads YFSETQ. In nucleotides, the CDR3 is TGCGCCAGCAGTCGCGAACCGGGACTCCACAATGAGCAGTTCTTC. Protein sequence: CASSREPGLHNEQFF. Full variable domain (missing parts from reference TRBV5-1 and TRBJ2-1): KAGVTQTPRYLIKTRGQQVTLSCSPISGHRSVSWYQQTPGQGLQFLFEYFSETQRNKGNFPGRFSGRQFSNSRSEMNVSTLELGDSALYLCASSREPGLHNEQFFGPGTRLTVL.

The chain is built from TRBV4-2 and TRBJ2-1; 9 bases fit TRBD1. The CDR3 covers 16 residues. Germline lookup yields CDR1 LGHNA and CDR2 YNFKEQ. Trimming cost V 1 base and J 2 bases; bases outside gene matches: 3. DNA of the CDR3: TGTGCCAGCAGCCAAGCTCGGACAGGGGCCTACAATGAGCAGTTCTTC. It is translated as CASSQARTGAYNEQFF.

V and J are TRBV6-1 and TRBJ1-2; 7 nucleotides line up with TRBD1. Germline CDR1 reads MNHNS; CDR2 reads SASEGT. CDR3 length: 14 amino acids. Trimming removed 5 bases from V and 2 bases from J; junction bases left unmatched: 5. The CDR3 sequence: CASSLGGANYGYTF. CDR3 DNA: TGTGCCAGCAGTCTAGGGGGCGCGAACTATGGCTACACCTTC.

J is TRBJ2-3 and V is TRBV5-1; 7 bases line up with TRBD2. The V segment lost 5 bases and the J segment 8 bases; nucleotides outside the gene matches: 11. Looked up from germline, CDR1 is SGHRS and CDR2 is YFSETQ. This CDR3 comprises 14 residues. The CDR3 nucleotides read TGCGCCAGCAGTCAGGTGGCGGGGGAACCTACGCAGTATTTT. Protein product: CASSQVAGEPTQYF.

This clone was counted a few times. This chain uses TRBV11-2 with TRBJ1-2; D unclear. The germline V gene encodes CDR1 SGHAT and CDR2 FQNNGV. CDR3 length: 14 residues. The V and J ends lost 5 bases and 3 bases respectively, with 13 bases between them. Here the CDR3 DNA reads TGTGCCAGCAGCACCCCAGGAAGGTACTATGGCTACACCTTC. This sequence encodes CASSTPGRYYGYTF.

This clone was seen only a few times. The chain links TRBV4-1 to TRBJ2-2; D assignment may be TRBD1 or TRBD2 (5 bases each). Trimming left V 4 bases short and J 11 bases short, with 17 bases between. Germline CDR1 and CDR2: MGHRA and YSYEKL. The CDR3 length is 14 residues. Here the CDR3 reads CASSPRMGDPELFF. The CDR3 DNA is TGCGCCAGCAGCCCAAGGATGGGGGACCCCGAGCTGTTTTTT.

The chain recombines TRBV7-9 with TRBJ1-2; 7 nucleotides agree with TRBD1. The V gene's germline CDR1 is SEHNR and CDR2 FQNEAQ (reference sequence). Trimming took 3 bases from V and 4 from J; bases not matched to a gene: 8. This CDR3 spans 15 amino acids. The CDR3 nucleotides are TGTGCCAGCAGCTTTTTTGGACAGGCTTTCTATGGCTACACCTTC. Protein: CASSFFGQAFYGYTF.

V usage is TRBV11-1 and J usage is TRBJ2-2, with a possible D match to TRBD2 (6 bases). This CDR3 contains 14 residues. V lost 6 bases to trimming and J lost 6 bases, with 14 bases between them. CDR1 is SGHAT, CDR2 FQDESV, per germline (reference sequence). CDR3 DNA: TGTGCCAGCAGGCCGGAAGGAGGGGCCGGGGAGCTGTTTTTT. It translates to CASRPEGGAGELFF.

This sequence joins TRBV7-7 and TRBJ2-5; D might be TRBD2 (6 bases). The germline V gene encodes CDR1 SSHAT and CDR2 FNYEAQ (reference sequence). Between the trimmed V and J ends, which lost 5 bases and 5 bases, there was a span of 12 bases. CDR3 length: 13 residues. CDR3 region: CASSPRGGETQYF. The CDR3 DNA sequence: TGTGCCAGCAGCCCCCGGGGAGGTGAGACCCAGTACTTC.